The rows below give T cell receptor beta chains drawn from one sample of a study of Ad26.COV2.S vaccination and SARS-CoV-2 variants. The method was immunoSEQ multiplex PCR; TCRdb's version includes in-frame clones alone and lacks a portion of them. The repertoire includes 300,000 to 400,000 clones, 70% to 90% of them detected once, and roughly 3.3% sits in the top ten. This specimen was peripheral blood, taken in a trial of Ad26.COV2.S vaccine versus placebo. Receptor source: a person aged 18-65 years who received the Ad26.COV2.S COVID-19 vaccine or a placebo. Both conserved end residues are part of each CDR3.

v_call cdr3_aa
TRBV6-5 CASRPTGGEGEQYF
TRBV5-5 CASSRGGVEAFF
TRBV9 CASSPQPSTDTQYF
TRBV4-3 CASSQDWGATYEQYF
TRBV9 CASHRTGGSTGELFF
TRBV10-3 CAIRVADAYEQYF
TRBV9 CASSVGGFTSGSARGQETQYF
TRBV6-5 CASRSGTDYNEQFF
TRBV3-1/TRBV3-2 CASSQVYRTTEAFF
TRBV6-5 CASSQRTGSNQPQHF
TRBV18 CASSTGGVRTGVNEQFF
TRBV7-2 CASSLEGVSYEQYF
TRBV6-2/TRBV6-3 CASSYGPGTKGSKNIQYF
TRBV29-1 CSVADFSGDETQYF
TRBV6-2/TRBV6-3 CASSYPSYGYTF
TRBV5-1 CASSLAGYGNTIYF
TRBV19 CASTRRGVSTDTQYF
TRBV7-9 CASSFSGGAGELFF
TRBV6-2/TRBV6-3 CASSYSLGKLFF
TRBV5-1 CASSDGTHNEKRFF
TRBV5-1 CASSAPGPQETQYF
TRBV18 CASSSGTSEADTQYF
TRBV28 CASRRTGGQVYSNQPQHF
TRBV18 CASSPQNQPQHF
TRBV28 CASSRAGGPPEAYNEQFF
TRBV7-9 CASSFTNYGYTF
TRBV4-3 CASSQGGTSGRETQYF
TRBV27 CASSFGGPLDEQYF
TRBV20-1 CSASDPGQGSYEQYF
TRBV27 CASSPPRRRYEQYF
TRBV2 CASSGNRDTSYEQYF
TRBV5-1 CASSSGQGGNSPLHF
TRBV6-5 CASSLPGDTQYF
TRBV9 CASSPERAYNEQFF
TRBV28 CASSLVGIEGVLGYTF
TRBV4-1 CASSHGRGGPDTGELFF
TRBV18 CASSLLVMRDTEAFF
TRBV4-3 CASSQDRWLGEKLFF
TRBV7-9 CASSLTSYEQYF
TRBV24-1 CATSDGLGDRVNTGELFF
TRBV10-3 CAISRDGGASTGELFF
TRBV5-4 CASSLGQPRSGNTIYF
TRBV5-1 CASSSPTGVPYNEQFF